The 12 T cell receptor beta chains presented below share a single source sample, sequenced in a study of blood T cell repertoires in COVID-19. The assay was immunoSEQ multiplex PCR, and TCRdb's table has in-frame clones only and misses some. The repertoire consists of roughly 110,000 clones, with approximately 81% occurring once and the leading ten covering about 1.6%. The sample was peripheral blood. These receptors came from a middle-aged man with acute or convalescent COVID-19.

The chain joins TRBV5-1 to TRBJ2-2, with D perhaps matching TRBD2 (5 bases). Germline V lookup: CDR1 SGHRS, CDR2 YFSETQ. The CDR3 length is 16 residues. Trimming shortened V by 4 bases and J by 0 bases, and 13 bases separated the two germline ends. CDR3 in DNA: TGCGCCAGCAGCGCCGGGAAAAACGCGAACACCGGGGAGCTGTTTTTT. It is translated as CASSAGKNANTGELFF.

J is TRBJ1-4 and V is TRBV7-6, with TRBD1 identical over 7 bases. CDR1 and CDR2 (germline): SGHVS, FNYEAQ. The CDR3 is 15 residues long. V was pared by 5 bases and J by 0 bases, with 3 bases of the junction left unmatched. The CDR3 nucleotides are TGTGCCAGCAGCGCAACAGGGGCAACTAATGAAAAACTGTTTTTT. Its translation is CASSATGATNEKLFF.

The V gene is TRBV5-6, the J gene TRBJ1-2; 7 positions agree with TRBD1. The CDR3 sequence is 13 residues long. The germline V gene has CDR1 SGHDT and CDR2 YYEEEE. The V and J ends lost 6 bases and 7 bases, in that order; junction bases with no gene match: 9. CDR3 amino acids: CASKGQGVIGYTF. In DNA form, the CDR3 reads TGTGCCAGCAAGGGGCAGGGGGTAATTGGCTACACCTTC.

The chain employs TRBV19 and TRBJ2-1; 8 bases map to TRBD1. The CDR3 spans 14 residues. The V gene's germline CDR1 is LNHDA and CDR2 SQIVND (reference sequence). V lost 4 bases to trimming and J lost 10 bases; unmatched junction nucleotides: 9. The CDR3 DNA reads as TGTGCCAGTAGTAGATCGGACAGGGTGTGGGAGCAGTTCTTC. It encodes CASSRSDRVWEQFF.

The CDR3 protein is CASSFQREAFF. In nucleotides, the CDR3 is TGTGCCAGCAGTTTTCAGCGCGAAGCTTTCTTT. The rearrangement uses TRBV12-3 or TRBV12-4 and TRBJ1-1, with no clear D. This CDR3 spans 11 amino acids. V was clipped by 3 bases and J by 8 bases, with 7 bases between them.

This clone has more than one count but fewer than ten. This chain connects TRBV6-1 to TRBJ1-5; a possible D gene is TRBD1 (6 bases). The CDR3 sequence is 14 residues long. Germline lookup yields CDR1 MNHNS and CDR2 SASEGT. Trimming took 2 bases from V and 3 from J, leaving 8 bases between them. DNA of the CDR3: TGTGCCAGCAGTGAATGGGGGCACAATCAGCCCCAGCATTTT. It yields the protein CASSEWGHNQPQHF.

CDR3 protein: CASSTGGASYEQYF. The CDR3 bases are TGTGCCAGCAGTACAGGGGGCGCCTCCTACGAGCAGTACTTC. The genes are TRBV6-5 and TRBJ2-7; 9 positions agree with TRBD1. J lost 0 bases, V lost 5 bases, and 2 bases had no gene match. Per the germline V gene, CDR1 is MNHEY and CDR2 is SVGAGI. The CDR3 is 14 amino acids.

The sample holds one count of this clone. This sequence joins TRBV4-2 and TRBJ2-7; 8 positions agree with TRBD2. The germline V gene encodes CDR1 LGHNA and CDR2 YNFKEQ. Losses at the gene ends were 0 bases for V and 4 bases for J; bases not matched to a gene: 5. This CDR3 has 15 amino acids. The DNA for the CDR3 is TGTGCCAGCAGCCAAGAGAGTAGCGGGGTGTACGAGCAGTACTTC. It specifies CASSQESSGVYEQYF.

The chain combines TRBV29-1 with TRBJ2-5, with D uncertain. Germline CDR1 and CDR2: SQVTM and ANQGSEA. This CDR3 spans 12 amino acids. V lost 4 bases to trimming and J lost 2 bases, with 8 bases between them. CDR3 sequence reads: CSVVVQQETQYF. In DNA form, the CDR3 reads TGCAGCGTTGTTGTCCAGCAAGAGACCCAGTACTTC.

The chain links TRBV5-4 to TRBJ1-3; TRBD1 might be the D (5 bases). This CDR3 is 13 amino acids long. Trimming removed 2 bases from V and 5 bases from J, with 8 bases in between. CDR1 is SGHNT and CDR2 is YYREEE in the germline V gene (reference sequence). CDR3 in DNA: TGTGCCAGCAGCTTACACAGGAGAAACACCATATATTTT. Translated: CASSLHRRNTIYF.

The J gene is TRBJ2-2, the V gene TRBV9, with a possible D match to TRBD2 (5 bases). The CDR3 is 12 amino acids. V lost 5 bases and J lost 6, with 8 bases in between. Per the germline V gene, CDR1 is SGDLS and CDR2 is YYNGEE. The CDR3 DNA follows: TGTGCCAGCAGGAGGGTTGCCGGGGAGCTGTTTTTT. Its protein product is CASRRVAGELFF.

The V gene is TRBV25-1, the J gene TRBJ2-7; a possible D gene is TRBD1 (6 bases). Deletions cut 3 bases from V and 5 bases from J, with 14 bases between. The CDR3 length is 14 residues. From germline, CDR1 is MGHDK and CDR2 SYGVNS. The CDR3 DNA follows: TGTGCCAGCAGTGACCCGACAGGTCCCGACGAGCAGTACTTC. It codes for CASSDPTGPDEQYF.